Shown below are 22 T cell receptor beta chains from a single sample sequenced in a study of spatial heterogeneity in lung cancer. Regarding time point: blood at routine non-recurrence follow-up after resection. TCRdb redid the calling of the 5' RACE reads with MiXCR, one entry per CDR3 protein. The repertoire holds over 95,000 distinct CDR3 sequences, about a tenth seen once, with approximately 24% in the top ten. The input for sequencing was PBMCs, taken at follow-up. The source is a female donor with early-stage non-small cell lung cancer.

This clonotype was recorded many times. CDR3 sequence (DNA): TGTGCCATCAGTGATAGGACTGATTCTTATGTGCAGTACTTC. This sequence encodes CAISDRTDSYVQYF. The chain employs TRBV10-3 and TRBJ2-7; possibly TRBD2 for D (5 bases). V was clipped by 3 bases and J by 9 bases, with 18 bases between them. CDR1 ENHRY and CDR2 SYGVKD come from the germline V gene. This CDR3 is built from 14 residues.

There are many counts of this clonotype. The genes are TRBV28 and TRBJ1-2; D call uncertain. The CDR3 has 10 amino acids. Per germline, CDR1 MDHEN and CDR2 SYDVKM. Trimming took 10 bases from V and 4 from J, leaving 7 bases between them. The CDR3 here is CATWRYGYTF. The CDR3 nucleotides read TGTGCCACCTGGCGCTATGGCTACACCTTC.

The chain couples TRBV27 to TRBJ2-7; no definite D call. CDR1 and CDR2 from the germline V gene are MNHEY and SMNVEV (reference sequence). Trimming removed 3 bases at V and 4 bases at J, with 13 bases between. CDR3 length: 14 amino acids. CDR3 DNA sequence: TGTGCCAGCAGTTTCACCGTGCTGTCTTACGAGCAGTACTTC. Its translation: CASSFTVLSYEQYF.

This clonotype has a count of ten or more. The gene calls are TRBV7-3 and TRBJ1-1; a possible D gene is TRBD1 (5 bases). The germline V gene encodes CDR1 SGHTA and CDR2 FQGTGA. The CDR3 consists of 15 residues. Trimming took 4 bases from V and 4 from J, leaving 16 bases between them. The DNA for the CDR3 is TGTGCCAGCAGCTCAGTCCCAGGGCTGGGCACTGAAGCTTTCTTT. As protein: CASSSVPGLGTEAFF.

This clonotype was counted many times. The V gene is TRBV11-2, the J gene TRBJ2-3, with TRBD2 matching over 12 bases. After removal of 1 base from V and 5 bases from J, the junction contained 7 bases not matched to a gene. Germline assignment: CDR1 SGHAT and CDR2 FQNNGV. The CDR3 loop spans 17 amino acids. The CDR3 protein is CASSLGRTSGIEDTQYF. CDR3 nucleotide sequence: TGTGCCAGCAGCTTAGGCCGGACTAGCGGGATTGAAGATACGCAGTATTTT. The variable domain in full, with the rest retrieved from reference TRBV11-2 and TRBJ2-3, is EAGVAQSPRYKIIEKRQSVAFWCNPISGHATLYWYQQILGQGPKLLIQFQNNGVVDDSQLPKDRFSAERLKGVDSTLKIQPAKLEDSAVYLCASSLGRTSGIEDTQYFGPGTRLTVL.

The V gene is TRBV6-1, the J gene TRBJ2-1; 10 bases match TRBD1. CDR1 is MNHNS and CDR2 is SASEGT in the germline V gene. V shed 5 bases and J 3 bases; nucleotides not matched to a gene: 7. The CDR3 covers 16 residues. DNA for the CDR3: TGTGCCAGCAGTCCGACGACAGGGGGCCACTACAATGAGCAGTTCTTC. It translates to CASSPTTGGHYNEQFF.

This clonotype was seen more than once but under ten times. The chain employs TRBV9 and TRBJ2-2; 7 nucleotides align to TRBD1. Germline trimming cut 3 bases from V and 2 bases from J; bases unmatched to any gene: 10. CDR1 is SGDLS, CDR2 YYNGEE, per germline. The CDR3 is 17 amino acids. The CDR3 region is CASSARTGTVNTGELFF. The CDR3 DNA sequence: TGTGCCAGCAGCGCTCGTACCGGGACAGTCAACACCGGGGAGCTGTTTTTT.

The V and J genes are TRBV4-1 and TRBJ1-5, with D tentatively TRBD1 (5 bases). The CDR3 runs to 14 residues. Germline CDR1 and CDR2: MGHRA and YSYEKL. V gave up 1 base and J gave up 6 bases, with 10 bases separating them. CDR3 amino acids: CASSQVQGTQPQHF. The DNA for the CDR3 is TGCGCCAGCAGCCAAGTTCAGGGAACTCAGCCCCAGCATTTT.

The J gene is TRBJ2-3, the V gene TRBV2, with TRBD1 as a possible D gene (6 bases). This CDR3 is built from 15 residues. Trimming left V 8 bases short and J 3 bases short, with 18 bases between. Germline V gene lookup returns CDR1 SNHLY and CDR2 FYNNEI. The CDR3 loop reads CASSRQQGGTDTQYF. The CDR3 DNA follows: TGTGCCAGCTCCCGGCAACAGGGTGGTACAGATACGCAGTATTTT. Based on the CDR3 plus reference TRBV2 and TRBJ2-3, the full variable domain is EPEVTQTPSHQVTQMGQEVILRCVPISNHLYFYWYRQILGQKVEFLVSFYNNEISEKSEIFDDQFSVERPDGSNFTLKIRSTKLEDSAMYFCASSRQQGGTDTQYFGPGTRLTVL.

This clonotype was seen ten or more times. V is TRBV7-9 and J is TRBJ2-1; no clear D. From germline, CDR1 is SEHNR and CDR2 FQNEAQ (reference sequence). The CDR3 totals 14 residues. This CDR3 is CAAGLPNSYNEQFF. CDR3 DNA sequence: TGTGCAGCTGGGCTCCCAAACTCCTACAATGAGCAGTTCTTC.

Only a few counts were recorded for this clonotype. This chain links TRBV28 with TRBJ2-4; D is perhaps TRBD2 (6 bases). Germline V lookup: CDR1 MDHEN, CDR2 SYDVKM. The CDR3 sequence is 16 residues long. Trimming pared 1 base from V and 7 bases from J, leaving 17 bases between. The CDR3 here is CASSLSTGRAGNIQYF. CDR3 in DNA: TGTGCCAGCAGTTTATCCACAGGACGGGCGGGGAACATTCAGTACTTC.

This CDR3 is CASRHTGVDEQFF. As DNA, the CDR3 is TGTGCCAGCAGACACACAGGGGTGGATGAGCAGTTCTTC. The rearrangement uses TRBV12-3 or TRBV12-4 and TRBJ2-1; TRBD1 aligns across 7 bases. The CDR3 contains 13 residues. V gave up 6 bases and J gave up 8 bases; unmatched junction bases: 7.

This clonotype was observed a few times. The rearrangement joins TRBV24-1 to TRBJ2-5; D may be TRBD1 (6 bases). Trimming took 7 bases from V and 4 from J, leaving 21 bases between them. Germline V CDR1 and CDR2: KGHDR, SFDVKD. The CDR3 consists of 16 residues. In DNA form, the CDR3 reads TGTGCCACCAGCGGGACATCGGGGAAGGTTATAGAGACCCAGTACTTC. It encodes CATSGTSGKVIETQYF.

The J gene is TRBJ1-6, the V gene TRBV19; D gene ambiguous. This CDR3 is built from 13 residues. Between the trimmed V and J ends, which lost 6 bases and 6 bases, there was a span of 9 bases. Germline-derived CDR1 and CDR2 are LNHDA and SQIVND (reference sequence). The CDR3 region is CASRSGSNSPLHF. The CDR3 bases are TGTGCCAGTAGAAGCGGCAGTAATTCACCCCTCCACTTT.

The chain links TRBV7-2 to TRBJ1-1; 10 positions agree with TRBD1. Per the germline V gene, CDR1 is SGHTA and CDR2 is FQGNSA. V dropped 6 bases and J dropped 0; count of bases not matched to a gene: 7. The length of the CDR3 is 16 residues. The CDR3 DNA reads as TGTGCCAGCAGGAGGACAGGGGGGTTCATGAACACTGAAGCTTTCTTT. This codes for CASRRTGGFMNTEAFF.

This clonotype was detected many times. The chain carries TRBV20-1 and TRBJ2-3; no firm D call. Trimming took 0 bases from V and 1 from J, leaving 14 bases between them. The germline gives CDR1 DFQATT, CDR2 SNEGSKA (reference sequence). CDR3 size: 16 residues. Written as DNA, the CDR3 is TGCAGTGCTAGAGATTCGTCCAATTCGGGCACAGATACGCAGTATTTT. Protein sequence: CSARDSSNSGTDTQYF.

This clonotype has a handful of counts. This rearrangement joins TRBV5-5 to TRBJ2-2; 12 bases are shared with TRBD1. CDR1 and CDR2 (germline): SGHKS, YYEKEE (reference sequence). This CDR3 region has 17 residues. V was pared by 4 bases and J by 6 bases, with 10 bases of the junction left unmatched. The CDR3 DNA is TGTGCCAGCAGCCCGGGACAGGGGGCGCCGACTCCCGGGGAGCTGTTTTTT. Its protein is CASSPGQGAPTPGELFF.

This clonotype was detected only a few times. The chain joins TRBV28 to TRBJ2-6; D is unclear. The CDR3 extends over 18 amino acids. In germline, CDR1 is MDHEN, CDR2 SYDVKM. Trimming shortened V by 5 bases and J by 0 bases, and 17 bases separated the two germline ends. CDR3 sequence: CASSPLGISYSGANVLTF. The CDR3 bases are TGTGCCAGCAGTCCCCTAGGGATTTCCTACTCTGGGGCCAACGTCCTGACTTTC.

This clonotype was counted at least ten times. The chain is built from TRBV10-3 and TRBJ2-3; 7 bases map to TRBD1. V was clipped by 3 bases and J by 0 bases; unmatched bases: 0. The CDR3 spans 14 residues. Germline CDR1 and CDR2: ENHRY and SYGVKD. The CDR3 nucleotides read TGTGCCATCAGTGACAGGGGGAGCACAGATACGCAGTATTTT. As protein: CAISDRGSTDTQYF.

V is TRBV27 and J is TRBJ2-1, with 7 bases aligning to TRBD1. The CDR3 is 17 residues long. Germline assignment: CDR1 MNHEY and CDR2 SMNVEV (reference sequence). V trimming: 6 bases; J trimming: 2 bases; junction bases outside the gene matches: 13. CDR3 amino acids: CASRGTAIAFTYNEQFF. The CDR3 DNA reads as TGTGCCAGCAGGGGGACAGCTATAGCGTTTACCTACAATGAGCAGTTCTTC.

V gene TRBV6-6 combines with J gene TRBJ2-5; 9 bases fit TRBD1. Germline V gene sequence: CDR1 MNHNY, CDR2 SVGAGI (reference sequence). The CDR3 covers 15 residues. V shed 6 bases and J 1 base; nucleotides not matched to a gene: 6. The CDR3 loop reads CASRKDRGIQETQYF. The CDR3 DNA reads TGTGCCAGCAGAAAGGACAGGGGTATCCAAGAGACCCAGTACTTC.

The chain is built from TRBV6-6 and TRBJ2-4; 7 bases fit TRBD1. V trimming: 4 bases; J trimming: 0 bases; junction bases outside the gene matches: 9. The CDR3 loop spans 17 amino acids. The germline V gene encodes CDR1 MNHNY and CDR2 SVGAGI (reference sequence). The CDR3 DNA reads as TGTGCCAGCAGTTCAGACAGGGCAGGGAGAGCCAAAAACATTCAGTACTTC. This encodes CASSSDRAGRAKNIQYF.